The source of this TCR beta chain is a study of blood T cell repertoires in COVID-19. Study summary: T cells, B-cell-depleted T cells, or PBMCs provided the cDNA or gDNA that served as material.

Trimming left V 1 base short and J 6 bases short, with 3 bases between. Germline V lookup: CDR1 SGHDT, CDR2 YYEEEE. The CDR3 covers 11 residues. TCRdb keeps only in-frame clones here, not all; method: immunoSEQ multiplex PCR. The table records about 130,000 clones, approximately 89% of them present only once. The J gene is TRBJ2-3, the V gene TRBV5-6; no firm D call. The sequence came from a woman aged 70-85 years with COVID-19, enrolled during active disease. Sequencing used peripheral blood. Here the CDR3 DNA reads TGTGCCAGCAGCTTGTATGATACGCAGTATTTT. Translating it yields CASSLYDTQYF.